The sequence of this T cell receptor beta chain was determined in a study of preoperative IRX-2 immunotherapy in early breast cancer. Treatment of the sample: preoperative locoregional IRX-2 cytokine immunotherapy. This phase Ib study tested locoregional IRX-2 cytokine immunotherapy given before surgery. The CDR3 consists of 15 residues. Clones were read by immunoSEQ multiplex PCR, and TCRdb kept only the in-frame ones, dropping some. The sample shows around 95,000 clones, roughly 88% of them seen only once. The sequence was obtained from a human donor with breast cancer. The rearrangement joins TRBV1 to TRBJ2-7; the DNA was not compared with TRBD2, the D call given in the table. TRBV1 is a listed pseudogene. Sequencing used tumor tissue, obtained after IRX-2 immunotherapy. Here the CDR3 reads CASSQNRGSSYEQYF. The CDR3 region has the DNA TGCGCCAGCAGCCAAAACCGAGGCAGCTCCTACGAGCAGTACTTC.